This T cell receptor beta chain originates from a study of OX40 agonist ivuxolimab in advanced cancers. Overall study: Every 2 weeks, patients got intravenous ivuxolimab at one of six dose levels (0.01-10 mg/kg).

TCRdb's copy holds only in-frame clones and misses some; the assay was immunoSEQ multiplex PCR. This table holds fewer than 55,000 clones, about 81% found once. Sequenced material: CD4+ or CD8+ T cells sorted from blood, taken in a trial of the OX40 agonist ivuxolimab. The receptor's source is an adult with an advanced solid tumor such as melanoma, head and neck, liver or kidney cancer.

The CDR3 loop reads CASSEPRDWSGGKAFF. CDR3 bases: TGTGCCAGCAGTGAACCGAGAGACTGGTCGGGTGGGAAAGCTTTCTTT. The chain uses TRBV6-1 and TRBJ1-1; D remains unclear. The V gene's germline CDR1 is MNHNS and CDR2 SASEGT. The CDR3 is 16 residues long. The germline V and J ends were trimmed by 2 bases and 9 bases, with 22 bases remaining between them.